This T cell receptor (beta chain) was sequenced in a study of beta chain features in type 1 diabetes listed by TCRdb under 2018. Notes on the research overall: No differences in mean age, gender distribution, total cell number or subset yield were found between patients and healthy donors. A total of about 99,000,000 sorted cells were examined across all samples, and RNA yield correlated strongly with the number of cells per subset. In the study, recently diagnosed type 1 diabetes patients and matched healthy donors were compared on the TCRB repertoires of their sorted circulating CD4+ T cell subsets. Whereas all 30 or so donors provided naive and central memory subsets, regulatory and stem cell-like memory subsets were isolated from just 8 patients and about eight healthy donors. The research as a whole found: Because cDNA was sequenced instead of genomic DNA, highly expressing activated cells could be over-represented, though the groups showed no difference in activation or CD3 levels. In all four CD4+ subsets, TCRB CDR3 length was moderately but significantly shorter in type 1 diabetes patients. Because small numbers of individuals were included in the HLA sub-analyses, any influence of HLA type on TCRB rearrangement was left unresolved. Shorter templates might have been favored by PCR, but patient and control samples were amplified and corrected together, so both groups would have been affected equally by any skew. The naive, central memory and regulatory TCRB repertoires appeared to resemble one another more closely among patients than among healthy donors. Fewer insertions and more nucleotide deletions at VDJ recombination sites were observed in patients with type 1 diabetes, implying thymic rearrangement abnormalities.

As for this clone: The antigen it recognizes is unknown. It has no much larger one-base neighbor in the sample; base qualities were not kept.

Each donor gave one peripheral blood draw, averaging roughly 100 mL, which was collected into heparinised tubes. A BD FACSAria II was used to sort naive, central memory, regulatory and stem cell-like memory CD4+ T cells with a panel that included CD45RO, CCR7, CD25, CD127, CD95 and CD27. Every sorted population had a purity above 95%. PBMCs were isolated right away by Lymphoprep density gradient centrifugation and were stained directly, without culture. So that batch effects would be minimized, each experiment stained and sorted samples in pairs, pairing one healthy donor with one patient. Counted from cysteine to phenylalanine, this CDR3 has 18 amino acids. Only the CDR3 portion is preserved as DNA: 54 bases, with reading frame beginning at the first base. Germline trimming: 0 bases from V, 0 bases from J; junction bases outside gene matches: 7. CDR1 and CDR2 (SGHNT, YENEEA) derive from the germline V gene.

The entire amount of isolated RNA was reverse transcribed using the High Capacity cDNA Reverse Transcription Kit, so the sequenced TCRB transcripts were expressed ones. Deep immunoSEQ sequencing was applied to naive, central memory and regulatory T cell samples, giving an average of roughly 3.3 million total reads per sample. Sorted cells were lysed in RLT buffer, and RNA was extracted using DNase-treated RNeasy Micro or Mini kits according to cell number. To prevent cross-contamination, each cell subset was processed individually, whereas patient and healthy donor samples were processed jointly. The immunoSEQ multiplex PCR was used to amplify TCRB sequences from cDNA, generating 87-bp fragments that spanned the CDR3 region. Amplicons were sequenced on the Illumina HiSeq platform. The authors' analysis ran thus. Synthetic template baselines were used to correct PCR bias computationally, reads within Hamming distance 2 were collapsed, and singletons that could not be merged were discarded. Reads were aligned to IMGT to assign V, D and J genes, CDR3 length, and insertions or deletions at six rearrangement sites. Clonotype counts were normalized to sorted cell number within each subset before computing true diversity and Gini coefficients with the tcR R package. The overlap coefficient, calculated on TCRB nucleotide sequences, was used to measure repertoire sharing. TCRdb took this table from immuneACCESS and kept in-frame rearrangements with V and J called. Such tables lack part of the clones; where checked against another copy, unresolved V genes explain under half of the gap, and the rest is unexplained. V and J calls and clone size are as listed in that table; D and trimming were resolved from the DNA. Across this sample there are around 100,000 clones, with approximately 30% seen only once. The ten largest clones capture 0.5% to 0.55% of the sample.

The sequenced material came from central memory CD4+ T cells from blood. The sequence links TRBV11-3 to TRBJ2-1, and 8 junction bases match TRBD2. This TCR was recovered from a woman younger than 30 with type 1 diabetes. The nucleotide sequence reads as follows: TGTGCCAGCAGCTTAGATTCTAGCGGGCGGAGCTCCTACAATGAGCAGTTCTTC. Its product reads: CASSLDSSGRSSYNEQFF.